A selection of T cell receptor beta chains follows, all from one sample in a study of human T cells and chemical hapten exposure. Via MiXCR, TCRdb re-called the RACE reads, giving one row per CDR3 protein. In the table there are 25,000 to 35,000 distinct CDR3 sequences, around 6% of which are singletons. Sequences were derived from whole blood, sampled in connection with sensitization to the hapten diphenylcyclopropenone (DPC). Source of these receptors: a man younger than 40 with alopecia areata. Some clones in this sample may be carry-over from other donors' samples. CDR3s include the opening cysteine and the closing phenylalanine or tryptophan. The D gene is left open where the match is weak. The size entry gives once, few or many counts, or a class when the clone is expanded.

v_call	j_call	clone_size	d_call	cdr3_nt	cdr3_aa
TRBV18	TRBJ2-3	many	NA	TGTGCCAGCTCACCATGGGATACGCAGTATTTT	CASSPWDTQYF
TRBV3-1	TRBJ2-1	many	NA	TGTGCCAGCAGCCAAGATACCAATGAGCAGTTCTTC	CASSQDTNEQFF
TRBV3-1	TRBJ2-3	medium-sized	TRBD2	TGTGCCAGCAGCGCGAAGGGGACTAGCGTCACAGATACGCAGTATTTT	CASSAKGTSVTDTQYF
TRBV7-2	TRBJ1-1	many	TRBD1	TGTGCCAGCAGCCCAGAGGGGACAGGGTTTTTTATGAACACTGAAGCTTTCTTT	CASSPEGTGFFMNTEAFF
TRBV6-6	TRBJ2-2	many	NA	TGTGCCAGCAGTGAAGCCGACCCCGCCGGGCCCGGGGAGCTGTTTTTT	CASSEADPAGPGELFF
TRBV30	TRBJ1-6	many	TRBD1	TGTGCCTGGAGCACAGGACAGGGCTATAATTCACCCCTCCACTTT	CAWSTGQGYNSPLHF
TRBV24-1	TRBJ1-6	medium-sized	NA	TGTGCCACCAGTGACCCGGGGGATAATTCACCCCTCCACTTT	CATSDPGDNSPLHF
TRBV18	TRBJ2-7	many	NA	TGTGCCAGCTCACCGGAGCCACAGGTAGCCGAGCAGTACTTC	CASSPEPQVAEQYF
TRBV28	TRBJ2-1	many	NA	TGTGCCAGCAAAACCGTCGGTGAGCAGTTCTTC	CASKTVGEQFF
TRBV7-2	TRBJ2-3	many	TRBD2	TGTGCCAGCAGCCCGGGGGGGCTTGGAGATACGCAGTATTTT	CASSPGGLGDTQYF
TRBV7-9	TRBJ1-1	many	NA	TGTGCCAGCAGCTTTGAGGGGAACACTGAAGCTTTCTTT	CASSFEGNTEAFF